This entry lists 31 T cell receptor beta chains sequenced from one sample in a study of glioma-infiltrating T cells after dendritic cell vaccination. Sequenced by immunoSEQ multiplex PCR; TCRdb stores in-frame clones only, minus some. The sample includes about 87,000 clones, roughly 87% of them seen just once. The time point was: after dendritic cell vaccination, including at tumor progression/relapse. Material: blood, obtained after dendritic cell vaccination. The receptors here all came from a human donor with glioblastoma.

V is TRBV5-1 and J is TRBJ2-7; a possible D gene is TRBD1 (5 bases). This CDR3 spans 12 amino acids. The V gene lost 6 bases and the J gene lost 6 bases, with 13 bases spanning the gap. Germline V gives CDR1 SGHRS, CDR2 YFSETQ. In nucleotides, the CDR3 is TGCGCCAGCAACCCAGGGCAGGGCGAGCAGTACTTC. Its protein product is CASNPGQGEQYF. Together with reference TRBV5-1 and TRBJ2-7, the CDR3 gives the full variable domain: KAGVTQTPRYLIKTRGQQVTLSCSPISGHRSVSWYQQTPGQGLQFLFEYFSETQRNKGNFPGRFSGRQFSNSRSEMNVSTLELGDSALYLCASNPGQGEQYFGPGTRLTVT.

This clone was found a few times. This chain joins TRBV25-1 and TRBJ2-7; the match to TRBD1 covers 7 bases. CDR1 is MGHDK and CDR2 is SYGVNS in the germline V gene. V was clipped by 7 bases and J by 7 bases; unmatched bases: 13. This CDR3 has 14 residues. CDR3 in amino acids: CASITDRQGGEQYF. The CDR3 DNA is TGTGCCAGCATTACCGATAGACAGGGTGGGGAGCAGTACTTC.

The rearrangement links TRBV2 to TRBJ1-5; the match to TRBD1 covers 9 bases. The CDR3 loop spans 14 amino acids. V lost 5 bases, J lost 8 bases, and 7 bases stayed unmatched. The germline gives CDR1 SNHLY, CDR2 FYNNEI. The CDR3 spells CASSLQGAGEPQHF. The CDR3 DNA is TGTGCCAGCAGTTTACAGGGGGCCGGTGAGCCCCAGCATTTT. Full variable domain (outside the CDR3, taken from reference TRBV2 and TRBJ1-5): EPEVTQTPSHQVTQMGQEVILRCVPISNHLYFYWYRQILGQKVEFLVSFYNNEISEKSEIFDDQFSVERPDGSNFTLKIRSTKLEDSAMYFCASSLQGAGEPQHFGDGTRLSIL.

This chain links TRBV27 with TRBJ1-5, with D possibly matching TRBD1 (5 bases). V lost 5 bases and J lost 4, with 12 bases in between. This CDR3 is 14 amino acids long. The V gene's germline CDR1 is MNHEY and CDR2 SMNVEV (reference sequence). In nucleotides, the CDR3 is TGTGCCAGCAGTCCGGGGGAGTGGAATCAGCCCCAGCATTTT. Amino acid sequence: CASSPGEWNQPQHF.

V and J are TRBV18 and TRBJ1-6; 8 bases align to TRBD1. The trim removed 3 bases at V and 7 bases at J, leaving 5 bases unmatched. The length of the CDR3 is 15 residues. Germline values: CDR1 KGHSH, CDR2 LQKENI. The CDR3 is CASSPGTGRNSPLHF. The CDR3 coding sequence is TGTGCCAGCTCACCGGGGACAGGTCGAAATTCACCCCTCCACTTT.

The genes are TRBV10-3 and TRBJ1-1, with TRBD1 as a possible D gene (5 bases). V lost 6 bases and J lost 8, with 13 bases in between. CDR1 and CDR2 (germline): ENHRY, SYGVKD. The CDR3 runs 12 residues. This CDR3 reads CAIREGGGEAFF. The DNA for the CDR3 is TGTGCCATCAGAGAAGGCGGGGGGGAAGCTTTCTTT.

The chain carries TRBV11-1 and TRBJ2-7; TRBD1 matches at 8 bases. The CDR3 spans 15 residues. CDR1 and CDR2 from the germline V gene are SGHAT and FQDESV (reference sequence). V was clipped by 2 bases and J by 2 bases; unmatched bases: 5. CDR3 amino acids: CASSLNTDRAYEQYF. CDR3 in DNA: TGTGCCAGCAGCTTAAATACGGACAGGGCCTACGAGCAGTACTTC.

The chain carries TRBV5-1 and TRBJ1-6; TRBD1 might be the D (5 bases). The CDR3 contains 15 residues. Germline CDR1 and CDR2: SGHRS and YFSETQ. The V gene lost 2 bases and the J gene lost 6 bases, with 12 bases spanning the gap. CDR3 protein: CASSLGDTPNSPLHF. The CDR3 coding sequence is TGCGCCAGCAGCTTAGGGGATACCCCTAATTCACCCCTCCACTTT.

This chain joins TRBV5-8 and TRBJ1-4, with D unresolved. With 2 bases removed from V and 0 bases from J, the gap between germline ends came to 5 bases. The germline gives CDR1 SGHTS, CDR2 YDEGEE. This CDR3 comprises 14 residues. The CDR3 spells CASSFGATNEKLFF. CDR3 DNA sequence: TGTGCCAGCAGCTTCGGTGCAACTAATGAAAAACTGTTTTTT.

Ten or more counts support this clone. CDR3 coding DNA: TGTGCCAGCAGCTCTAGGGGCCATGGGACAGGGGGGGGTGAGCAGTTCTTC. This encodes CASSSRGHGTGGGEQFF. V is TRBV9 and J is TRBJ2-1; 11 bases align to TRBD1. Trimming cost V 4 bases and J 9 bases; bases outside gene matches: 15. The CDR3 runs 17 residues. Germline CDR1 is SGDLS and CDR2 is YYNGEE.

This chain joins TRBV7-6 and TRBJ1-3; weak D call: TRBD1 (6 bases). The V and J ends lost 5 bases and 0 bases respectively, with 17 bases between them. This CDR3 region has 17 residues. Germline V CDR1 and CDR2: SGHVS, FNYEAQ. CDR3 amino acids: CASSPLYRVSSGNTIYF. As DNA, the CDR3 is TGTGCCAGCAGCCCGCTTTACAGGGTCAGCTCTGGAAACACCATATATTTT.

CDR3: CASSPRAGQVDEQFF. The DNA of the CDR3 is TGTGCCAGCAGTCCTCGGGCAGGGCAGGTCGATGAGCAGTTCTTC. This chain joins TRBV2 and TRBJ2-1; weak D call: TRBD1 (5 bases). The CDR3 has 15 residues. Germline-derived CDR1 and CDR2 are SNHLY and FYNNEI. V was clipped by 5 bases and J by 8 bases, with 19 bases between them. Drawing the rest from reference TRBV2 and TRBJ2-1, the complete variable domain is EPEVTQTPSHQVTQMGQEVILRCVPISNHLYFYWYRQILGQKVEFLVSFYNNEISEKSEIFDDQFSVERPDGSNFTLKIRSTKLEDSAMYFCASSPRAGQVDEQFFGPGTRLTVL.

J is TRBJ1-2 and V is TRBV29-1; 7 bases are a match to TRBD1. V was pared by 2 bases and J by 1 base, with 7 bases of the junction left unmatched. This CDR3 is 15 amino acids long. Germline loops: CDR1 SQVTM, CDR2 ANQGSEA. The DNA for the CDR3 is TGCAGCGTTGAAAAGTTGGCAGGGGGTAACTATGGCTACACCTTC. It is translated as CSVEKLAGGNYGYTF.

V and J are TRBV5-8 and TRBJ1-6; D uncertain. The CDR3 contains 15 residues. CDR1 SGHTS and CDR2 YDEGEE come from the germline V gene. The V end lost 1 base, the J end lost 8 bases, and 13 bases lay between the germline ends. The CDR3 coding sequence is TGTGCCAGCAGCTTGCCTTCAGGCTTTCATTCACCCCTCCACTTT. This sequence encodes CASSLPSGFHSPLHF.

This sequence joins TRBV7-9 and TRBJ2-2; the D gene is possibly TRBD2 (5 bases). Deletions cut 3 bases from V and 3 bases from J, with 11 bases between. CDR3 length: 15 amino acids. Germline V lookup: CDR1 SEHNR, CDR2 FQNEAQ (reference sequence). DNA of the CDR3: TGTGCCAGCAGCTTTTCGGGGAAAGACACCGGGGAGCTGTTTTTT. Translated, it gives CASSFSGKDTGELFF. The full variable domain, in which reference TRBV7-9 and TRBJ2-2 provide the parts outside the CDR3, is DTGVSQNPRHKITKRGQNVTFRCDPISEHNRLYWYRQTLGQGPEFLTYFQNEAQLEKSRLLSDRFSAERPKGSFSTLEIQRTEQGDSAMYLCASSFSGKDTGELFFGEGSRLTVL.

The chain recombines TRBV11-3 with TRBJ2-5, with a tentative D call TRBD2 (5 bases). The germline V gene encodes CDR1 SGHNT and CDR2 YENEEA. The CDR3 extends over 15 amino acids. V lost 3 bases to trimming and J lost 2 bases, with 13 bases between them. CDR3 region: CASSLGGQRQETQYF. The CDR3, as DNA: TGTGCCAGCAGCTTGGGCGGGCAACGGCAAGAGACCCAGTACTTC.

V is TRBV10-3 and J is TRBJ2-3; D perhaps matches TRBD2 (6 bases). The germline V and J ends were trimmed by 4 bases and 1 base, with 12 bases remaining between them. The CDR3 totals 15 residues. From germline, CDR1 is ENHRY and CDR2 SYGVKD. CDR3 sequence: CAISVSGEGTDTQYF. In nucleotides, the CDR3 is TGTGCCATCAGTGTATCGGGGGAGGGCACAGATACGCAGTATTTT.

The chain couples TRBV7-6 to TRBJ2-1, with 10 bases that match TRBD1. With 5 bases clipped from V and 3 bases from J, the junction kept 10 bases outside the gene matches. This CDR3 contains 17 residues. Germline CDR1 and CDR2: SGHVS and FNYEAQ. CDR3 sequence reads: CASSRMTGTGVYNEQFF. In DNA form, the CDR3 reads TGTGCCAGCAGCAGAATGACCGGGACAGGGGTCTACAATGAGCAGTTCTTC.

This clone was seen a single time. The V gene is TRBV7-2, the J gene TRBJ2-5; 11 positions match TRBD1. With 1 base clipped from V and 7 bases from J, the junction kept 8 bases outside the gene matches. CDR1 SGHTA and CDR2 FQGNSA come from the germline V gene. The CDR3 is made up of 16 amino acids. The CDR3 sequence is CASSLVGTGGSVTQYF. The CDR3 DNA is TGTGCCAGCAGCTTAGTTGGGACAGGGGGTTCGGTGACCCAGTACTTC.

The chain couples TRBV4-1 to TRBJ1-3; 7 bases line up with TRBD1. Germline V CDR1 and CDR2: MGHRA, YSYEKL. The CDR3 is 15 amino acids. With 1 base clipped from V and 5 bases from J, the junction kept 5 bases outside the gene matches. For the CDR3, the DNA is TGCGCCAGCAGCCAAGGGACGGGACAGCGAAACACCATATATTTT. It yields the protein CASSQGTGQRNTIYF.

The genes are TRBV7-9 and TRBJ2-1, with D maybe TRBD2 (6 bases). There are 15 residues in the CDR3. Trimming shortened V by 4 bases and J by 3 bases, and 13 bases separated the two germline ends. Germline V gene lookup returns CDR1 SEHNR and CDR2 FQNEAQ (reference sequence). In nucleotides, the CDR3 is TGTGCCAGCAGCTCAGCAGCGGGTGTCTACAATGAGCAGTTCTTC. As protein: CASSSAAGVYNEQFF.

The V gene is TRBV2, the J gene TRBJ1-2; D uncertain. The germline V gene has CDR1 SNHLY and CDR2 FYNNEI. CDR3 length: 13 amino acids. V was shortened by 4 bases and J by 8 bases, with 14 bases between the two germline ends. CDR3 DNA sequence: TGTGCCAGCAGTGGCGGGCCCTCGGGCGGCTACACCTTC. This sequence encodes CASSGGPSGGYTF.

The chain has TRBV7-2 and TRBJ1-5, with 9 bases identical to TRBD1. J gave up 5 bases and V 5 bases, and 4 bases lay outside the gene matches. The CDR3 extends over 14 amino acids. Germline-derived CDR1 and CDR2 are SGHTA and FQGNSA. CDR3 coding DNA: TGTGCCAGCAGCGCACGGGACAGGGATCAGCCCCAGCATTTT. Its translation is CASSARDRDQPQHF.

The gene calls are TRBV7-2 and TRBJ2-7; 8 positions match TRBD1. This CDR3 spans 14 amino acids. The germline gives CDR1 SGHTA, CDR2 FQGNSA. Trimming took 5 bases from V and 2 from J; bases not matched to a gene: 5. The CDR3 DNA reads as TGTGCCAGCAGCCGTTGGACAGGGACCTACGAGCAGTACTTC. Encoded protein: CASSRWTGTYEQYF.

The chain has TRBV30 and TRBJ1-4; no clear D. CDR1 and CDR2 from the germline V gene are GTSNPN and SVGIG (reference sequence). This CDR3 is built from 11 residues. With 4 bases removed from V and 8 bases from J, the gap between germline ends came to 8 bases. The CDR3 sequence is CAWTRGEKLFF. In nucleotides, the CDR3 is TGTGCCTGGACAAGAGGGGAAAAACTGTTTTTT.

The chain is built from TRBV7-9 and TRBJ2-7, with 10 bases identical to TRBD1. The CDR3 is made up of 17 amino acids. With 3 bases clipped from V and 3 bases from J, the junction kept 11 bases outside the gene matches. Germline CDR1 and CDR2: SEHNR and FQNEAQ (reference sequence). CDR3 nucleotides: TGTGCCAGCAGCTTTAGGGGGGGACAGGGGATGAGCTACGAGCAGTACTTC. Protein: CASSFRGGQGMSYEQYF.

This clone was seen more than once but under ten times. V is TRBV11-2 and J is TRBJ1-6, with D perhaps TRBD1 (5 bases). Germline values: CDR1 SGHAT, CDR2 FQNNGV. Trimming took off 5 bases at V and 7 bases at J, with 18 bases between the two ends. The CDR3 sequence is 16 residues long. The CDR3 loop reads CASSAGNLFSNSPLHF. DNA for the CDR3: TGTGCCAGCAGCGCAGGGAACCTCTTCTCCAATTCACCCCTCCACTTT. Using reference TRBV11-2 and TRBJ1-6 for the parts outside the CDR3, the full variable domain is EAGVAQSPRYKIIEKRQSVAFWCNPISGHATLYWYQQILGQGPKLLIQFQNNGVVDDSQLPKDRFSAERLKGVDSTLKIQPAKLEDSAVYLCASSAGNLFSNSPLHFGNGTRLTVT.

This clone was seen a few times. V is TRBV5-8 and J is TRBJ1-1; 8 positions agree with TRBD1. The CDR3 runs 14 residues. V trimming: 4 bases; J trimming: 5 bases; junction bases outside the gene matches: 7. Germline CDR1 SGHTS, CDR2 YDEGEE. In DNA, the CDR3 is TGTGCCAGCAGCGCCTCCAGGGGGCGTACTGAAGCTTTCTTT. Its protein product is CASSASRGRTEAFF.

In its sample, this clone was seen a few times. The chain links TRBV2 to TRBJ2-7; 13 bases fit TRBD2. The germline CDR1 and CDR2 sequences are SNHLY and FYNNEI. V dropped 10 bases and J dropped 2; count of bases not matched to a gene: 5. The CDR3 is made up of 14 amino acids. The CDR3 DNA sequence: TGTGCCACGCTCGGGACTAGCGGGGCCTACGAGCAGTACTTC. Amino acid sequence: CATLGTSGAYEQYF.

Points on this clone: A junction end diverges from the germline sequence, so it may reflect a read error. This rearrangement joins TRBV7-7 to TRBJ2-2; tentatively, D is TRBD2 (6 bases). The germline V gene encodes CDR1 SSHAT and CDR2 FNYEAQ (reference sequence). There are 15 residues in the CDR3. This CDR3 is CASSPGLSNTGELFF. CDR3 DNA: TGTGCTAGCAGCCCGGGACTTTCAAACACCGGGGAGCTGTTTTTT.

The genes are TRBV6-6 and TRBJ1-1; 7 bases match TRBD1. J gave up 1 base and V 6 bases, and 5 bases lay outside the gene matches. The CDR3 loop spans 14 amino acids. Germline CDR1 reads MNHNY; CDR2 reads SVGAGI (reference sequence). DNA of the CDR3: TGTGCCAGCAGAAGAAGACAGGGGAACACTGAAGCTTTCTTT. The encoded protein is CASRRRQGNTEAFF.